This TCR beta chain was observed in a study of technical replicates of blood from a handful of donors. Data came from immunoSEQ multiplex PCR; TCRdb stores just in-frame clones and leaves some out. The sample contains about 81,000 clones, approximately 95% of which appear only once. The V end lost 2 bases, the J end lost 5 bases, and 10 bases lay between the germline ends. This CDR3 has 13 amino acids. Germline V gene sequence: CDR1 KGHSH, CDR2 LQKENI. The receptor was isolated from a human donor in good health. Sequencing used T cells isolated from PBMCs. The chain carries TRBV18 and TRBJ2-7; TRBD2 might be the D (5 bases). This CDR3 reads CASSPAGEHEQYF. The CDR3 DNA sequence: TGTGCCAGCTCACCAGCGGGTGAGCACGAGCAGTACTTC.